The rows below give T cell receptor beta chains drawn from one sample of a study of immune cell composition in non-small cell lung cancer. Data came from immunoSEQ multiplex PCR; TCRdb stores just in-frame clones and leaves some out. This table holds about 2,500 clones, approximately 70% found once. Sequenced: non-adjacent lung tissue. These receptors were taken from a human donor with non-small cell lung cancer. Both conserved end residues are part of each CDR3. Clone size is not always given. Where it is, it says once, few, many or a class for expanded clones.

j_call v_call clone_size cdr3_aa
TRBJ2-3 TRBV5-8 NA CASSLGFTSTDTQYF
TRBJ2-7 TRBV6-1 few CASRGTGGDEQYF
TRBJ2-5 TRBV5-1 NA CASSHYGGLQETQYF
TRBJ1-1 TRBV6-4 NA CASIGTGEMNTEAFF
TRBJ2-7 TRBV10-3 NA CAIRSLPTGTIDSYEQYF
TRBJ2-1 TRBV11-2 few CASSLDPGTYNEQFF
TRBJ2-7 TRBV4-1 NA CASSQIPAGSYEQYF
TRBJ1-4 TRBV27 once CASSLYSAGRDEKLFF
TRBJ1-2 TRBV28 few CASSSTGEVTF
TRBJ1-2 TRBV12-5 NA CASGLTTSRGYTF
TRBJ1-4 TRBV6-5 NA CASSYSNRGLGEKLFF
TRBJ2-7 TRBV4-1 once CASSQLGGVGTGDEQYF
TRBJ2-7 TRBV7-8 NA CASSQDRVRYEQYF
TRBJ2-1 TRBV7-6 NA CASRSGTGTYNEQFF
TRBJ2-5 TRBV7-2 NA CASSPSAGLQETQYF
TRBJ1-6 TRBV13 NA CASSFGVGPGSPLHF
TRBJ1-2 TRBV5-1 few CASSRGTPDGYTF
TRBJ1-5 TRBV19 NA CASNGGHRNQPQHF
TRBJ1-1 TRBV28 NA CASRGGVEAFF